These 12 T cell receptor beta chains were sequenced from one sample in a study of blood T cell repertoires in COVID-19. Data came from immunoSEQ multiplex PCR; TCRdb stores just in-frame clones and leaves some out. The repertoire has approximately 49,000 clones, about 70% of them found once; the top ten carry about 9%. The source material was peripheral blood. These receptors were collected from a woman in her 70s with acute or convalescent COVID-19.

This clone was counted at least ten times. This chain links TRBV7-6 with TRBJ1-4; the match to TRBD1 covers 11 bases. This CDR3 contains 16 residues. V gave up 1 base and J gave up 7 bases; unmatched junction bases: 5. Germline V gene data show CDR1 as SGHVS and CDR2 as FNYEAQ. The CDR3 DNA follows: TGTGCCAGCAGCTTAGATCCAGGGACAGGGGGTGAAAAACTGTTTTTT. Translated: CASSLDPGTGGEKLFF. The full variable domain, its missing parts supplied by reference TRBV7-6 and TRBJ1-4, is GAGVSQSPRYKVTKRGQDVALRCDPISGHVSLYWYRQALGQGPEFLTYFNYEAQQDKSGLPNDRFSAERPEGSISTLTIQRTEQRDSAMYRCASSLDPGTGGEKLFFGSGTQLSVL.

V gene TRBV4-1 combines with J gene TRBJ1-4; 10 bases map to TRBD1. This CDR3 comprises 16 residues. With 6 bases clipped from V and 6 bases from J, the junction kept 10 bases outside the gene matches. Germline V gene sequence: CDR1 MGHRA, CDR2 YSYEKL. Here the CDR3 DNA reads TGCGCCAGCAGTGCGGGACAGGGGTTGTATGATGAAAAACTGTTTTTT. Amino acids: CASSAGQGLYDEKLFF.

The chain joins TRBV19 to TRBJ1-5, with D uncertain. Germline V gene lookup returns CDR1 LNHDA and CDR2 SQIVND (reference sequence). Trimming pared 6 bases from V and 0 bases from J, leaving 12 bases between. CDR3 length: 15 amino acids. This chain's CDR3 is CASRPVGSSNQPQHF. In DNA, the CDR3 is TGTGCCAGTAGGCCCGTGGGCAGTAGCAATCAGCCCCAGCATTTT.

V and J are TRBV19 and TRBJ2-5, with 12 bases lining up with TRBD2. The CDR3 totals 15 residues. CDR1 and CDR2 (germline): LNHDA, SQIVND (reference sequence). J lost 2 bases, V lost 10 bases, and 8 bases had no gene match. CDR3 bases: TGTGCCACCAGAAGACTAGCGGGGGATCAAGAGACCCAGTACTTC. Translated: CATRRLAGDQETQYF. Supplemented by reference TRBV19 and TRBJ2-5, the full variable domain reads DGGITQSPKYLFRKEGQNVTLSCEQNLNHDAMYWYRQDPGQGLRLIYYSQIVNDFQKGDIAEGYSVSREKKESFPLTVTSAQKNPTAFYLCATRRLAGDQETQYFGPGTRLLVL.

This clone was seen only once. V usage is TRBV18 and J usage is TRBJ2-7; the match to TRBD2 covers 8 bases. V was clipped by 3 bases and J by 7 bases; unmatched bases: 11. Germline loops: CDR1 KGHSH, CDR2 LQKENI. The length of the CDR3 is 15 residues. The CDR3 sequence is CASSPTGTRGREQYF. CDR3 bases: TGTGCCAGCTCACCTACCGGGACTAGAGGGCGAGAGCAGTACTTC.

The chain uses TRBV3-1 (or the pseudogene TRBV3-2) and TRBJ1-5, with D perhaps matching TRBD1 (5 bases). Trimming shortened V by 1 base and J by 5 bases, and 9 bases separated the two germline ends. CDR3 length equals 14 residues. The germline V gene has CDR1 LGHDT and CDR2 YNNKEL (reference sequence). For the CDR3, the DNA is TGTGCCAGCAGCCAAGGGTGGGGGGATCAGCCCCAGCATTTT. This codes for CASSQGWGDQPQHF.

V gene TRBV7-9 combines with J gene TRBJ1-1; 7 bases line up with TRBD1. The CDR3 runs to 15 residues. The V gene's germline CDR1 is SEHNR and CDR2 FQNEAQ (reference sequence). The ends lost 5 bases at V and 0 bases at J; junction bases unmatched: 6. The CDR3 reads CASSPTGWMNTEAFF. Written as DNA, the CDR3 is TGTGCCAGCAGCCCGACAGGGTGGATGAACACTGAAGCTTTCTTT.

CDR3 nucleotides: TGTGCCTGGAAGGGACTAGCGGGGGCCGCGAACACCGGGGAGCTGTTTTTT. It translates to CAWKGLAGAANTGELFF. The chain recombines TRBV30 with TRBJ2-2; 14 bases line up with TRBD2. V trimming: 4 bases; J trimming: 0 bases; junction bases outside the gene matches: 4. This CDR3 is 17 amino acids long. The germline V gene encodes CDR1 GTSNPN and CDR2 SVGIG (reference sequence).

This clone was observed a handful of times. V and J are TRBV3-1 (or the pseudogene TRBV3-2) and TRBJ1-1, with TRBD1 identical over 7 bases. Germline CDR1 is LGHDT and CDR2 is YNNKEL (reference sequence). J gave up 4 bases and V 4 bases, and 9 bases lay outside the gene matches. This CDR3 is 15 amino acids long. The CDR3 loop reads CASSLQGVPGTEAFF. As DNA, the CDR3 is TGTGCCAGCAGCCTTCAGGGGGTGCCGGGCACTGAAGCTTTCTTT.

The sample holds a few counts of this clone. This sequence joins TRBV7-2 and TRBJ2-1, with D perhaps TRBD2 (6 bases). CDR1 and CDR2 (germline): SGHTA, FQGNSA. This CDR3 contains 15 residues. Between the trimmed V and J ends, which lost 3 bases and 4 bases, there was a span of 13 bases. CDR3 protein: CASSFWRAGYNEQFF. In nucleotides, the CDR3 is TGTGCCAGCAGCTTTTGGAGGGCGGGGTACAATGAGCAGTTCTTC.

Here the CDR3 DNA reads TGCGCCAGCAGCCTGGCTTTCAAGAGTAGCACCATATATTTT. Protein product: CASSLAFKSSTIYF. The chain joins TRBV5-1 to TRBJ1-3; D gene uncertain. Germline loops: CDR1 SGHRS, CDR2 YFSETQ. V shed 4 bases and J shed 9 bases, with 17 bases lying between them. CDR3 length: 14 amino acids.

The sample holds many counts of this clone. The chain couples TRBV20-1 to TRBJ2-5, with D tentatively TRBD2 (5 bases). The CDR3 is made up of 13 amino acids. V lost 3 bases to trimming and J lost 2 bases, with 10 bases between them. Per germline, CDR1 DFQATT and CDR2 SNEGSKA (reference sequence). Written as DNA, the CDR3 is TGCAGTGCTAGTCCGGGGATACAAGAGACCCAGTACTTC. Protein sequence: CSASPGIQETQYF.